Below are 26 T cell receptor beta chains sequenced from a single sample in a study of blood T cell repertoires in COVID-19. Data came from immunoSEQ multiplex PCR; TCRdb stores just in-frame clones and leaves some out. This sample has about 160,000 clones; over 75% occur once, and the top ten carry less than 8.5%. Sequenced sample: PBMCs or T cells enriched from blood (not recorded which). The receptors here all came from a woman aged 50 to 60 who had recovered from COVID-19.

J is TRBJ2-6 and V is TRBV4-1; TRBD2 might be the D (8 bases). Deletions cut 2 bases from V and 10 bases from J, with 18 bases between. Germline CDR1 is MGHRA and CDR2 is YSYEKL. This CDR3 comprises 16 residues. The CDR3 loop reads CASSQPGGGGTNVLTF. Here the CDR3 DNA reads TGCGCCAGCAGCCAACCGGGAGGGGGCGGTACGAACGTCCTGACTTTC.

CDR3 loop: CASSLVLARGTQETQYF. The CDR3 DNA sequence: TGTGCCAGCAGCTTGGTGCTTGCGCGGGGGACCCAAGAGACCCAGTACTTC. The V and J genes are TRBV5-6 and TRBJ2-5, with 7 bases identical to TRBD2. The CDR3 length is 17 residues. The ends lost 0 bases at V and 1 base at J; junction bases unmatched: 9. Germline assignment: CDR1 SGHDT and CDR2 YYEEEE.

The CDR3 DNA sequence: TGTGCCAGCAGCTTAGGGGAGCGGGGGGCCTTCCAAGGGCAGGGGACCCAGTACTTC. Translated: CASSLGERGAFQGQGTQYF. This rearrangement joins TRBV7-2 to TRBJ2-5; TRBD2 agrees at 9 bases. The trim removed 1 base at V and 7 bases at J, leaving 19 bases unmatched. Germline assignment: CDR1 SGHTA and CDR2 FQGNSA. This CDR3 is 19 amino acids long.

The chain has TRBV4-1 and TRBJ2-7; a weak D match, TRBD1 (6 bases). The CDR3 consists of 14 residues. The ends were cut back, 0 bases at V and 6 bases at J, with 12 bases in the middle. Per the germline V gene, CDR1 is MGHRA and CDR2 is YSYEKL. The CDR3 sequence is CASSQDRIGGEQYF. The CDR3 DNA reads as TGCGCCAGCAGCCAAGATCGGATAGGGGGCGAGCAGTACTTC.

This chain connects TRBV3-1 (or the pseudogene TRBV3-2) to TRBJ1-2, with 11 bases identical to TRBD1. The trim removed 4 bases at V and 5 bases at J, leaving 12 bases unmatched. The CDR3 runs to 17 residues. Germline V gene sequence: CDR1 LGHDT, CDR2 YNNKEL (reference sequence). The CDR3 DNA is TGTGCCAGCAGCCTCTGGACAGGGGGCGACAGGGGATATGGCTACACCTTC. Its protein is CASSLWTGGDRGYGYTF.

This chain joins TRBV7-2 and TRBJ1-6, with D possibly being TRBD1 (6 bases). The V gene's germline CDR1 is SGHTA and CDR2 FQGNSA. The V end lost 4 bases, the J end lost 7 bases, and 20 bases lay between the germline ends. This CDR3 is 17 amino acids long. This CDR3 reads CASSSPHGTPRNSPLHF. CDR3 nucleotide sequence: TGTGCCAGCAGCTCCCCCCACGGGACACCAAGGAATTCACCCCTCCACTTT.

This clone was picked up one time. Here the CDR3 DNA reads TGTGCCACCAGCAGTTTGACAGGCATGACTGAAGCTTTCTTT. Amino acids: CATSSLTGMTEAFF. The chain is built from TRBV15 and TRBJ1-1; D is perhaps TRBD1 (6 bases). Trimming cost V 3 bases and J 5 bases, with 13 bases left between them. Germline-derived CDR1 and CDR2 are LNHNV and YYDKDF (reference sequence). This CDR3 comprises 14 residues.

J is TRBJ1-1 and V is TRBV6-4; possibly TRBD1 for D (5 bases). Germline lookup yields CDR1 MRHNA and CDR2 SNTAGT. The CDR3 loop spans 13 amino acids. Trimming removed 2 bases from V and 6 bases from J, with 10 bases in between. The CDR3 protein is CASSDAGMAEAFF. The CDR3 nucleotides are TGTGCCAGCAGTGACGCAGGGATGGCTGAAGCTTTCTTT.

V is TRBV19 and J is TRBJ2-7; 12 nucleotides agree with TRBD2. There are 15 residues in the CDR3. CDR1 is LNHDA and CDR2 is SQIVND in the germline V gene (reference sequence). V shed 6 bases, J shed 7 bases, and the junction held 10 bases outside the gene matches. CDR3 nucleotide sequence: TGTGCCAGTAGGCAGACTAGCGGGGGTTTCGAAGAGCAGTACTTC. Translated, it gives CASRQTSGGFEEQYF.

This sequence joins TRBV6-6 and TRBJ1-2, with D hard to call. Deletions cut 2 bases from V and 8 bases from J, with 12 bases between. CDR3 length: 13 amino acids. The germline V gene encodes CDR1 MNHNY and CDR2 SVGAGI (reference sequence). The CDR3 DNA is TGTGCCAGCAGTTACCTCAGGAGGGAAGGCTACACCTTC. Its protein is CASSYLRREGYTF.

As concerns this clone: This specimen includes other DNA sequences encoding the same CDR3. The chain recombines TRBV18 with TRBJ1-4, with 9 bases aligning to TRBD1. Germline V lookup: CDR1 KGHSH, CDR2 LQKENI. This CDR3 is 15 amino acids long. V was pared by 3 bases and J by 5 bases, with 4 bases of the junction left unmatched. The CDR3 protein is CASSPLGQGNEKLFF. CDR3 sequence (DNA): TGTGCCAGCTCACCCCTTGGACAGGGGAATGAAAAACTGTTTTTT.

This chain connects TRBV7-3 to TRBJ1-2; 7 bases align to TRBD1. The CDR3 is made up of 13 amino acids. Germline V gives CDR1 SGHTA, CDR2 FQGTGA. The trim removed 2 bases at V and 10 bases at J, leaving 7 bases unmatched. Here the CDR3 reads CASSLSTGRSYTF. The CDR3, as DNA: TGTGCCAGCAGCTTATCGACAGGGCGTTCCTACACCTTC.

This chain connects TRBV3-1 (or the pseudogene TRBV3-2) to TRBJ1-1; D is possibly TRBD1 (5 bases). CDR1 is LGHDT and CDR2 is YNNKEL in the germline V gene (reference sequence). V lost 0 bases, J lost 11 bases, and 16 bases lay in between. This CDR3 has 14 residues. This chain's CDR3 is CASSQDGRGGWAFF. The CDR3 DNA sequence: TGTGCCAGCAGCCAAGATGGAAGGGGAGGTTGGGCTTTCTTT.

The V call is TRBV12-5, the J call TRBJ2-7, with D maybe TRBD1 (7 bases). This CDR3 region has 15 residues. Germline lookup yields CDR1 LGHNT and CDR2 FRNRAP. V lost 2 bases to trimming and J lost 4 bases, with 15 bases between them. Here the CDR3 DNA reads TGTGCTAGTGGTTTGCCGCAGGGGGGTAGGTACGAGCAGTACTTC. Its protein product is CASGLPQGGRYEQYF.

The chain's CDR3 is CASSYNINYGYTF. Written as DNA, the CDR3 is TGTGCCAGCAGTTATAATATTAACTATGGCTACACCTTC. This chain joins TRBV6-5 and TRBJ1-2; no reliable D call. The CDR3 is 13 residues long. CDR1 is MNHEY and CDR2 is SVGAGI in the germline V gene. V lost 3 bases, J lost 1 base, and 6 bases lay in between.

The chain employs TRBV6-5 and TRBJ2-1, with 9 bases aligning to TRBD1. Germline loops: CDR1 MNHEY, CDR2 SVGAGI. The ends lost 5 bases at V and 8 bases at J; junction bases unmatched: 7. The CDR3 is 14 amino acids. The CDR3: CASSQDRGRDEQFF. CDR3 nucleotide sequence: TGTGCCAGCAGTCAGGACAGGGGCAGGGATGAGCAGTTCTTC.

V usage is TRBV5-6 and J usage is TRBJ2-3; a weak D match, TRBD1 (5 bases). This CDR3 spans 12 amino acids. Trimming pared 1 base from V and 7 bases from J, leaving 7 bases between. Germline CDR1 and CDR2: SGHDT and YYEEEE. The DNA for the CDR3 is TGTGCCAGCAGCTTGAAGGGGAATACGCAGTATTTT. The encoded protein is CASSLKGNTQYF.

V and J are TRBV7-2 and TRBJ2-1; TRBD2 matches at 8 bases. J gave up 7 bases and V 2 bases, and 7 bases lay outside the gene matches. The germline gives CDR1 SGHTA, CDR2 FQGNSA. This CDR3 is built from 15 residues. CDR3 nucleotides: TGTGCCAGCAGCTTATTAAGCGGGGGCAGAAATGAGCAGTTCTTC. It specifies CASSLLSGGRNEQFF.

The chain has TRBV18 and TRBJ2-7; tentatively, D is TRBD1 (5 bases). There are 13 residues in the CDR3. The germline gives CDR1 KGHSH, CDR2 LQKENI. Trimming took 2 bases from V and 6 from J, leaving 11 bases between them. CDR3 sequence reads: CASSPDQGGEQYF. The CDR3 DNA sequence: TGTGCCAGCTCACCAGATCAGGGCGGCGAGCAGTACTTC. The whole variable domain, remainder taken from reference TRBV18 and TRBJ2-7, is NAGVMQNPRHLVRRRGQEARLRCSPMKGHSHVYWYRQLPEEGLKFMVYLQKENIIDESGMPKERFSAEFPKEGPSILRIQQVVRGDSAAYFCASSPDQGGEQYFGPGTRLTVT.

V and J are TRBV2 and TRBJ1-2, with D tentatively TRBD1 (5 bases). Deletions cut 8 bases from V and 7 bases from J, with 26 bases between. Germline CDR1 and CDR2: SNHLY and FYNNEI. The CDR3 is 16 residues long. CDR3 region: CASALDWAGKSGGYTF. CDR3 DNA sequence: TGTGCCAGCGCTCTTGACTGGGCAGGGAAGAGTGGTGGCTACACCTTC.

V is TRBV4-1 and J is TRBJ2-1; 11 bases match TRBD2. CDR3 size: 16 residues. The V segment lost 3 bases and the J segment 1 base; nucleotides outside the gene matches: 2. The V gene's germline CDR1 is MGHRA and CDR2 YSYEKL. CDR3 sequence: CASSQGLAVSYNEQFF. In DNA, the CDR3 is TGCGCCAGCAGCCAGGGACTAGCGGTTTCCTACAATGAGCAGTTCTTC.

The chain uses TRBV19 and TRBJ2-2, with D unclear. CDR3 length: 12 residues. V lost 6 bases and J 4 bases, leaving 6 bases between the germline ends. CDR1 is LNHDA and CDR2 is SQIVND in the germline V gene (reference sequence). CDR3 in DNA: TGTGCCAGTAGGGGCCCCACCGGGGAGCTGTTTTTT. Amino acid sequence: CASRGPTGELFF.

V and J are TRBV11-1 and TRBJ2-3; possibly TRBD1 for D (5 bases). Trimming cost V 5 bases and J 3 bases, with 9 bases left between them. The CDR3 runs to 13 residues. Per the germline V gene, CDR1 is SGHAT and CDR2 is FQDESV (reference sequence). The CDR3 nucleotides read TGTGCCAGCAGCCCAGGGTTGACAGATACGCAGTATTTT. Encoded protein: CASSPGLTDTQYF.

This clone was counted between two and nine times. The genes are TRBV10-1 and TRBJ1-5; no clear D. Trimming removed 6 bases at V and 3 bases at J, with 12 bases between. CDR1 and CDR2 (germline): WNHNN, SYGVQD (reference sequence). This CDR3 is built from 14 residues. CDR3 sequence: CASRARVPNQPQHF. CDR3 bases: TGCGCCAGCAGAGCACGGGTGCCCAATCAGCCCCAGCATTTT.

The chain joins TRBV19 to TRBJ2-1; 8 positions agree with TRBD1. Trimming at V came to 2 bases and at J to 6 bases, leaving 6 bases not matched to a gene. The CDR3 length is 15 residues. Germline CDR1 reads LNHDA; CDR2 reads SQIVND (reference sequence). Here the CDR3 reads CASSIQTGAGNEQFF. The CDR3 region has the DNA TGTGCCAGTAGTATACAGACAGGGGCCGGCAATGAGCAGTTCTTC.

The V gene is TRBV7-2, the J gene TRBJ1-2, with D unclear. Trimming stripped 2 bases from V and 2 bases from J, with 6 bases between. The CDR3 runs to 13 residues. CDR1 and CDR2 from the germline V gene are SGHTA and FQGNSA. Written as DNA, the CDR3 is TGTGCCAGCAGCTTAAACACCAACTATGGCTACACCTTC. Amino acids: CASSLNTNYGYTF.